These 18 T cell receptor beta chains were sequenced from one sample in a study of T cell responses to AZD1222 COVID-19 vaccine. Data came from immunoSEQ multiplex PCR; TCRdb stores just in-frame clones and leaves some out. The sample holds more than 70,000 clones, more than 90% seen once. The input for sequencing was peripheral blood, taken on day 0 of AZD1222 vaccination. Receptors were obtained from an adult in good health.

The rearrangement uses TRBV21-1 and TRBJ1-2; the D call in the table, TRBD1, was not verified against the DNA. TRBV21-1 is an annotated pseudogene. CDR3 length equals 14 residues. CDR3 in DNA: TGTGCCAGGAAGACGAACAGTACTAACTATGGCTACACCTTC. Translated, it gives CARKTNSTNYGYTF.

This clone was seen only a few times. The chain has TRBV2 and TRBJ1-2, with 8 bases matching TRBD1. Looked up from germline, CDR1 is SNHLY and CDR2 is FYNNEI. This CDR3 is 16 amino acids long. V shed 7 bases, J shed 8 bases, and the junction held 18 bases outside the gene matches. The CDR3 DNA reads as TGTGCCAGCACCCACAGGGGGGGAGACTCTAGAGAAGGCTACACCTTC. Protein sequence: CASTHRGGDSREGYTF. Full variable domain (remainder filled in from reference TRBV2 and TRBJ1-2): EPEVTQTPSHQVTQMGQEVILRCVPISNHLYFYWYRQILGQKVEFLVSFYNNEISEKSEIFDDQFSVERPDGSNFTLKIRSTKLEDSAMYFCASTHRGGDSREGYTFGSGTRLTVV.

The chain recombines TRBV5-5 with TRBJ2-1; tentative D call: TRBD2 (6 bases). The CDR3 runs to 14 residues. The V end was cut by 7 bases, the J end by 3 bases, with 14 bases between. Germline V gives CDR1 SGHKS, CDR2 YYEKEE (reference sequence). The CDR3 nucleotides read TGTGCCAGCGGCCTGAGGGGAGGCTACAATGAGCAGTTCTTC. This translates into CASGLRGGYNEQFF.

This sequence joins TRBV3-1 (or the pseudogene TRBV3-2) and TRBJ1-5; D is perhaps TRBD1 (6 bases). This CDR3 comprises 15 residues. Trimming removed 4 bases from V and 4 bases from J, with 14 bases in between. Germline CDR1 reads LGHDT; CDR2 reads YNNKEL (reference sequence). CDR3 nucleotide sequence: TGTGCCAGCAGCCCTGGCGGACAGAATAATCAGCCCCAGCATTTT. It yields the protein CASSPGGQNNQPQHF.

The gene calls are TRBV5-1 and TRBJ2-1, with 12 positions matching TRBD2. V gave up 0 bases and J gave up 3 bases; unmatched junction bases: 10. Germline CDR1 reads SGHRS; CDR2 reads YFSETQ. This CDR3 spans 19 amino acids. CDR3 region: CASSLAELGLAGFYNEQFF. CDR3 in DNA: TGCGCCAGCAGCTTGGCCGAACTAGGACTAGCGGGATTCTACAATGAGCAGTTCTTC.

The CDR3: CASSSGGTDTQYF. CDR3 nucleotide sequence: TGCGCCAGCAGCTCCGGAGGGACAGATACGCAGTATTTT. The rearrangement joins TRBV5-1 to TRBJ2-3; TRBD2 is a possible D gene (6 bases). This CDR3 comprises 13 residues. With 3 bases removed from V and 3 bases from J, the gap between germline ends came to 8 bases. The V gene's germline CDR1 is SGHRS and CDR2 YFSETQ.

The chain recombines TRBV23-1 with TRBJ2-1; a weak D match, TRBD2 (6 bases). TRBV23-1 is sorted into the ORF group, with uncertain function. This CDR3 contains 16 residues. The V and J ends lost 3 bases and 5 bases respectively, with 17 bases between them. The CDR3 is CASSHPGSGDHNEQFF. The DNA of the CDR3 is TGCGCCAGCAGTCACCCCGGGTCGGGGGACCACAATGAGCAGTTCTTC.

The V gene is TRBV12-3 or TRBV12-4, the J gene TRBJ1-2; no clear D gene. V dropped 3 bases and J dropped 0 bases, with 5 bases sitting between them. The CDR3 contains 13 residues. CDR3 residues: CASSLETNYGYTF. The DNA for the CDR3 is TGTGCCAGCAGTTTGGAGACTAACTATGGCTACACCTTC.

This chain uses TRBV3-1 (or the pseudogene TRBV3-2) with TRBJ2-3, with D possibly being TRBD1 or TRBD2 (5 bases each). CDR1 LGHDT and CDR2 YNNKEL come from the germline V gene (reference sequence). This CDR3 spans 16 amino acids. V lost 4 bases, J lost 6 bases, and 20 bases lay in between. This CDR3 is CASSLVGNGASDTQYF. DNA of the CDR3: TGTGCCAGCAGCCTGGTTGGGAACGGGGCCTCCGATACGCAGTATTTT.

The genes are TRBV30 and TRBJ1-4; D is ambiguous. The ends were cut back, 0 bases at V and 8 bases at J, with 22 bases in the middle. CDR3 length: 17 residues. Germline assignment: CDR1 GTSNPN and CDR2 SVGIG (reference sequence). CDR3 nucleotide sequence: TGTGCCTGGAGTGTTCCCGCAGGCGGGCGGACTGGGGAAAAACTGTTTTTT. It is translated as CAWSVPAGGRTGEKLFF. The full variable domain, rest sourced from reference TRBV30 and TRBJ1-4, is SQTIHQWPATLVQPVGSPLSLECTVEGTSNPNLYWYRQAAGRGLQLLFYSVGIGQISSEVPQNLSASRPQDRQFILSSKKLLLSDSGFYLCAWSVPAGGRTGEKLFFGSGTQLSVL.

The chain carries TRBV19 and TRBJ1-2, with D uncertain. Trimming took off 3 bases at V and 5 bases at J, with 19 bases between the two ends. The CDR3 totals 16 residues. The germline gives CDR1 LNHDA, CDR2 SQIVND (reference sequence). The CDR3, as DNA: TGTGCCAGTAGTATCCCTATGGGGTCGGGCGAATATGGCTACACCTTC. Residues: CASSIPMGSGEYGYTF.

The chain links TRBV6-6 to TRBJ2-3, with 10 bases matching TRBD1. CDR1 MNHNY and CDR2 SVGAGI come from the germline V gene (reference sequence). V trimming: 5 bases; J trimming: 3 bases; junction bases outside the gene matches: 8. The CDR3 is 16 residues long. The chain's CDR3 is CASSPRDRGETDTQYF. Here the CDR3 DNA reads TGTGCCAGCAGTCCCAGGGACAGGGGTGAGACAGATACGCAGTATTTT.

The V and J genes are TRBV5-5 and TRBJ1-5; no reliable D call. From germline, CDR1 is SGHKS and CDR2 YYEKEE (reference sequence). The CDR3 totals 14 residues. Between the trimmed V and J ends, which lost 4 bases and 4 bases, there was a span of 12 bases. The chain's CDR3 is CASSRGLTNQPQHF. The CDR3 region has the DNA TGTGCCAGCAGCCGAGGACTTACTAATCAGCCCCAGCATTTT.

The chain has TRBV7-9 and TRBJ2-3; no clear D. Germline V gene data show CDR1 as SEHNR and CDR2 as FQNEAQ (reference sequence). This CDR3 region has 13 residues. V was trimmed by 5 bases and J by 0 bases, leaving 6 bases between them. CDR3 amino acids: CASSRDSTDTQYF. The DNA for the CDR3 is TGTGCCAGCAGCCGAGACAGCACAGATACGCAGTATTTT.

The genes are TRBV5-4 and TRBJ2-7, with no clear D. V lost 0 bases to trimming and J lost 3 bases, with 7 bases between them. Germline V gene data show CDR1 as SGHNT and CDR2 as YYREEE (reference sequence). The CDR3 runs to 13 residues. CDR3 loop: CASSLGGFYEQYF. In nucleotides, the CDR3 is TGTGCCAGCAGCTTGGGCGGTTTCTACGAGCAGTACTTC.

The chain employs TRBV12-3 or TRBV12-4 and TRBJ1-1, with no clear D. With 7 bases removed from V and 4 bases from J, the gap between germline ends came to 7 bases. This CDR3 comprises 11 residues. This chain's CDR3 is CASIEATEAFF. CDR3 coding DNA: TGTGCCAGCATCGAAGCCACTGAAGCTTTCTTT.

This chain uses TRBV27 with TRBJ1-6, with D unclear. CDR3 size: 13 residues. Trimming removed 6 bases from V and 0 bases from J, with 3 bases in between. CDR1 MNHEY and CDR2 SMNVEV come from the germline V gene (reference sequence). The CDR3 DNA is TGTGCCAGCAGGTTCTCCTATAATTCACCCCTCCACTTT. It specifies CASRFSYNSPLHF.

The V call is TRBV5-1, the J call TRBJ1-5; D is possibly TRBD1 (6 bases). The CDR3 spans 14 residues. V lost 0 bases and J 2 bases, leaving 6 bases between the germline ends. From germline, CDR1 is SGHRS and CDR2 YFSETQ. CDR3 residues: CASSLDRGNQPQHF. CDR3 DNA: TGCGCCAGCAGCTTGGACAGGGGCAATCAGCCCCAGCATTTT.